The clone carrying this T cell receptor beta chain came up many times. The antigen remains unidentified. This entry belongs to a study of CD8 T cells in ankylosing spondylitis. Points from the study as a whole: Blood from ankylosing spondylitis patients appeared to carry a characteristic roughly eight-variant TCR beta motif. Clones tied to disease were said to be significantly enriched in matched ankylosing spondylitis synovial fluid.

Trimming took 0 bases from V and 6 from J, leaving 12 bases between them. Germline-derived CDR1 and CDR2 are SGDLS and YYNGEE. This CDR3 contains 14 residues. TCRdb re-analysed the 5' RACE reads in MiXCR, keeping a single row per CDR3 protein. The table includes 200,000 to 250,000 distinct CDR3 sequences, around a tenth detected once. The rearrangement uses TRBV9 and TRBJ1-1; a weak D match, TRBD1 (5 bases). The TCR originated in a male donor with ankylosing spondylitis or in good health (not recorded which). The sample consisted of blood, either unsorted or a sorted T cell fraction (not recorded which). The CDR3 loop is CASSVGGLSAEAFF. The CDR3 DNA reads as TGTGCCAGCAGCGTAGGGGGGTTGAGCGCTGAAGCTTTCTTT.